The next 4 T cell receptor beta chains were all read from a single sample in a study of T-cell memory formation after mild COVID-19. TCRdb reprocessed the 5' RACE reads via MiXCR and lists one record per CDR3 protein. The sample yields 200,000 to 300,000 distinct CDR3 sequences, 15% seen once. The sequencing sample was made of PBMCs or a T cell subset sorted from them (not recorded which). Receptor source: an adult woman who had mild COVID-19 (a few samples of this study predate the infection). Cell type and time point are not known.

This clonotype was seen a handful of times. V and J are TRBV7-8 and TRBJ1-3, with 7 positions matching TRBD1. This CDR3 region has 16 residues. Trimming removed 1 base from V and 4 bases from J; junction bases left unmatched: 7. Per the germline V gene, CDR1 is SGHVS and CDR2 is FQNEAQ. This CDR3 is CASSLGSRGTGNTIYF. The DNA of the CDR3 is TGTGCCAGCAGCTTAGGATCCAGGGGGACGGGAAACACCATATATTTT. Based on the CDR3 plus reference TRBV7-8 and TRBJ1-3, the full variable domain is GAGVSQSPRYKVAKRGQDVALRCDPISGHVSLFWYQQALGQGPEFLTYFQNEAQLDKSGLPSDRFFAERPEGSVSTLKIQRTQQEDSAVYLCASSLGSRGTGNTIYFGEGSWLTVV.

This chain joins TRBV3-1 and TRBJ1-5; 10 bases are a match to TRBD1. Germline values: CDR1 LGHDT, CDR2 YNNKEL (reference sequence). V shed 1 base, J shed 7 bases, and the junction held 10 bases outside the gene matches. The CDR3 length is 17 residues. CDR3 DNA: TGTGCCAGCAGCCAAGGACCCAGACAGGGGGCTGGACAGCCCCAGCATTTT. Its translation: CASSQGPRQGAGQPQHF.

A few counts support this clonotype. This rearrangement joins TRBV10-3 to TRBJ1-4; the match to TRBD1 covers 9 bases. From germline, CDR1 is ENHRY and CDR2 SYGVKD. V trimming: 0 bases; J trimming: 8 bases; junction bases outside the gene matches: 4. The CDR3 length is 15 residues. For the CDR3, the DNA is TGTGCCATCAGTGAGTCAAGGGACAGGGTCGAAAAACTGTTTTTT. Protein sequence: CAISESRDRVEKLFF.

The chain has TRBV5-1 and TRBJ1-1; 8 bases align to TRBD1. The germline gives CDR1 SGHRS, CDR2 YFSETQ. The CDR3 has 15 residues. V trimming: 7 bases; J trimming: 1 base; junction bases outside the gene matches: 9. This chain's CDR3 is CASQTLGTGNTEAFF. In DNA, the CDR3 is TGCGCCAGCCAAACCCTGGGGACAGGGAACACTGAAGCTTTCTTT.